In this sample, the clone carrying this TCR beta chain turned up a few times. This sample was taken from a study of T-cell memory formation after mild COVID-19. Study as a whole: Most TCR clusters belonged to a single donor.

5'RACE primed from the constant segment yielded TCR alpha and TCR beta cDNA libraries bearing sample barcodes and UMIs. MiXCR, applied by TCRdb to the 5' RACE reads, yields one record per CDR3 protein. The sample shows approximately 350,000 distinct CDR3 sequences, 28% of them seen only once. Germline V lookup: CDR1 SGDLS, CDR2 YYNGEE. The CDR3 is 17 residues long. V was clipped by 4 bases and J by 5 bases; unmatched bases: 8. The material sequenced was PBMCs or a T cell subset sorted from them (not recorded which). The clonotype comes from an adult woman who had mild COVID-19 (a few samples of this study predate the infection). Cell type and time point are not known. The V gene is TRBV9, the J gene TRBJ2-1, with 14 nucleotides matching TRBD2. The CDR3 sequence is CASSFRLAGGGNNEQFF. The CDR3 nucleotides are TGTGCCAGCAGCTTCCGACTAGCGGGAGGGGGGAACAATGAGCAGTTCTTC.